The T cell receptor beta chain described here comes from a study of quantifying T cell responses using KT2 cells. Study information: TCR alpha and beta constant-region primers primed reverse transcription of RNA.

A single-stranded UMI oligo with SP2 sequence was ligated to cDNA 3' ends. The first PCR ran approximately 4 cycles with an equimolar RC1.1 and RC1.2 beta primer mix. TCRdb used MiXCR to reprocess the UMI-ligation and nested PCR reads, holding one entry per CDR3 protein. The table records roughly 50,000 distinct CDR3 sequences, roughly an eighth of them present only once. By share of the sample, this clonotype is medium-sized. This CDR3 has 13 residues. The V and J ends lost 5 bases and 2 bases respectively, with 9 bases between them. Germline V gene sequence: CDR1 MNHEY, CDR2 SVGEGT. A range of KT2-to-PBMC ratios was made using fixed PBMC numbers.

This TCR was recovered from a human donor. Sequencing used PBMCs spiked with cells of the T cell clone KT2. V and J are TRBV6-2 or TRBV6-3 and TRBJ2-5; perhaps D is TRBD1 or TRBD2 (5 bases each). Here the CDR3 DNA reads TGTGCCAGCAGTGGGGACGAACAAGAGACCCAGTACTTC. It yields the protein CASSGDEQETQYF.